A selection of T cell receptor beta chains follows, all from one sample in a study of blood T cell repertoires in COVID-19. TCRdb keeps only in-frame clones here, not all; method: immunoSEQ multiplex PCR. Found here are about 250,000 clones, approximately 92% of them singletons; the top ten hold 3.5% to 5.5%. The sequenced material came from peripheral blood. These receptor sequences come from a woman between 35 and 50 years old who had recovered from COVID-19. Both conserved end residues are part of each CDR3.

v_gene: TRBV6-5
CDR3aa: CASSYRAGPEETQYF

v_gene: TRBV6-5
CDR3aa: CASSQDRGYYGYTF

v_gene: TRBV2
CDR3aa: CASSPTRAASEKLFF

v_gene: TRBV6-5
CDR3aa: CASSYSPGNNEKLFF

v_gene: TRBV30
CDR3aa: CAWSVQGDTEAFF

v_gene: TRBV18
CDR3aa: CASSPAGMGTGELFF

v_gene: TRBV11-3
CDR3aa: CASSLTNRGPNYGYTF

v_gene: TRBV4-1
CDR3aa: CASSQPGQARGNIQYF

v_gene: TRBV12-3/TRBV12-4
CDR3aa: CASSLTGNGYTF

v_gene: TRBV4-1
CDR3aa: CASSRTSGGGGYTDTQYF

v_gene: TRBV11-2
CDR3aa: CASSFGQTEAFF

v_gene: TRBV7-9
CDR3aa: CASSRTGGESGELFF

v_gene: TRBV5-4
CDR3aa: CASRHPGQASFYGYTF

v_gene: TRBV10-3
CDR3aa: CAISELVGNYGYTF

v_gene: TRBV30
CDR3aa: CAWSVGRGGYGYTF

v_gene: TRBV24-1
CDR3aa: CATSDPDRDSQETQYF

v_gene: TRBV6-1
CDR3aa: CASSEASGSSYNEQFF

v_gene: TRBV5-5
CDR3aa: CASSSTTVYNEQFF

v_gene: TRBV5-4
CDR3aa: CASSLTGGLLNEQFF

v_gene: TRBV10-3
CDR3aa: CAMNRPGQDGYTF

v_gene: TRBV25-1
CDR3aa: CASSLANTEAFF

v_gene: TRBV15
CDR3aa: CATSGRDSSYEQYF

v_gene: TRBV11-2
CDR3aa: CASWHPGRWTGELFF

v_gene: TRBV6-1
CDR3aa: CASSEPRDRVSLSYEQYF

v_gene: TRBV24-1
CDR3aa: CATSERGSNYGYTF

v_gene: TRBV5-6
CDR3aa: CASSPLDRVFDGYTF

v_gene: TRBV7-2
CDR3aa: CASSLAPDRVSEQYF

v_gene: TRBV30
CDR3aa: CAWSVAGGLIF

v_gene: TRBV12-3/TRBV12-4
CDR3aa: CASSLLDEQFF

v_gene: TRBV24-1
CDR3aa: CATSRTVPYNEQFF

v_gene: TRBV5-1
CDR3aa: CASSPGGVNTEAFF

v_gene: TRBV19
CDR3aa: CASRKTGSDEKLFF

v_gene: TRBV18
CDR3aa: CASSTKESNQPQHF

v_gene: TRBV27
CDR3aa: CASSKGTGAVNTEAFF

v_gene: TRBV28
CDR3aa: CASSLSGGANNEQFF

v_gene: TRBV27
CDR3aa: CASRPGALNEKLFF

v_gene: TRBV6-1
CDR3aa: CASSEATGYQETQYF

v_gene: TRBV16
CDR3aa: CASSQSLAGGPLDEQFF

v_gene: TRBV19
CDR3aa: CASSRPTGAIQETQYF

v_gene: TRBV3-1/TRBV3-2
CDR3aa: CASSRGTDTQYF